A single T cell receptor beta chain is shown here with its context. Its antigen is still unknown. Losses at the gene ends were 5 bases for V and 0 bases for J; bases not matched to a gene: 5. Germline V gene sequence: CDR1 LNHDA, CDR2 SQIVND (reference sequence). This CDR3 has 15 residues. This entry comes from a study of cytomegalovirus exposure and HLA in healthy donors. Overall study results and limits: Despite most TCR sequences being rare, some public TCRs occurred in many donors. Some 150 TCR beta chains were listed as cytomegalovirus-associated.

Clones were read by immunoSEQ multiplex PCR, and TCRdb kept only the in-frame ones, dropping some. The sample lists 55,000 to 80,000 clones, around 93% seen once, with more than 6.5% in the top ten. The receptor was derived from a woman aged 18-35 years in good health and CMV-seropositive. The rearrangement links TRBV19 to TRBJ2-3, with 7 bases lining up with TRBD1. Material: PBMCs. The CDR3 DNA follows: TGTGCCAGTAGTCCAAACAGGGGCAGCACAGATACGCAGTATTTT. The encoded protein is CASSPNRGSTDTQYF.